One TCR beta chain is described in this entry. Its target is not known. This entry comes from a study of shared clonotypes between healthy human individuals. Study overall: Per donor, CD8 memory used one plate, CD8 naive used two, CD4 memory used three and CD4 naive used three. General study findings and limits: The rarefaction results pointed to incomplete sorted-subset sequencing despite large depth. Depth of sequencing was expected to influence donor clonotype sharing.

This CDR3 is 15 amino acids long. Looked up from germline, CDR1 is SGHRS and CDR2 is YFSETQ. Trimming pared 5 bases from V and 8 bases from J, leaving 20 bases between. As handled by the study authors: ImmunoSEQ junction-only sequences lacked quality scores, so their filtering differed. Clones were sequenced by immunoSEQ multiplex PCR, and TCRdb holds only the in-frame ones, with some missing. V, J and clone size reflect that table, while D and trimming were determined from the DNA. The sample yields 2,500,000 or so clones, 90% to 95% seen once. Material for sequencing was naive CD4+ T cells sorted from blood. The subset denotes: CD45RA+ positively selected. This TCR derives from a man aged 18 to 30 in good health. The chain joins TRBV5-1 to TRBJ2-1; D possibly matches TRBD1 or TRBD2 (5 bases each). The CDR3 DNA reads TGCGCCAGCAGGTTAGCTCGGGACGCGGCGCATGAGCAGTTCTTC. Its protein product is CASRLARDAAHEQFF.